The 21 T cell receptor beta chains below come from one sample, sequenced in a study of early T cells in non-severe SARS-CoV-2 infection. TCRdb used MiXCR to reprocess the 5' RACE reads, holding one entry per CDR3 protein. The data contain 75,000 to 100,000 distinct CDR3 sequences, 15% to 20% of them singletons. Sequencing used whole blood. These receptors originate from an adult who was a healthcare worker with PCR-confirmed SARS-CoV-2 infection or an uninfected control (not recorded which).

This clonotype came up a few times. The rearrangement uses TRBV28 and TRBJ2-3; D possibly uses TRBD1 or TRBD2 (5 bases each). The CDR3 is made up of 15 amino acids. With 2 bases removed from V and 9 bases from J, the gap between germline ends came to 18 bases. The germline CDR1 and CDR2 sequences are MDHEN and SYDVKM. The CDR3 DNA is TGTGCCAGCAGTTTACCCGGGACCGGACCGGGCACGCAGTATTTT. Amino acids: CASSLPGTGPGTQYF.

The genes are TRBV18 and TRBJ2-3; TRBD2 is a possible D gene (6 bases). Germline assignment: CDR1 KGHSH and CDR2 LQKENI. The V end lost 4 bases, the J end lost 2 bases, and 16 bases lay between the germline ends. CDR3 size: 16 residues. Written as DNA, the CDR3 is TGTGCCAGCTCACAACCGGGGACGGACTACACAGATACGCAGTATTTT. This encodes CASSQPGTDYTDTQYF. The whole variable domain, remainder taken from reference TRBV18 and TRBJ2-3, is NAGVMQNPRHLVRRRGQEARLRCSPMKGHSHVYWYRQLPEEGLKFMVYLQKENIIDESGMPKERFSAEFPKEGPSILRIQQVVRGDSAAYFCASSQPGTDYTDTQYFGPGTRLTVL.

The chain combines TRBV18 with TRBJ2-1, with 7 positions matching TRBD2. The junction had 3 bases not matched to a gene; V was cut back by 2 bases and J by 2 bases. CDR1 and CDR2 from the germline V gene are KGHSH and LQKENI. This CDR3 contains 15 residues. CDR3 region: CASSPGLAAYNEQFF. CDR3 bases: TGTGCCAGCTCACCAGGGCTAGCGGCCTACAATGAGCAGTTCTTC.

This clonotype was detected a few times. The V gene is TRBV12-3 or TRBV12-4, the J gene TRBJ1-6; TRBD1 might be the D (5 bases). CDR3 length: 13 amino acids. The ends were cut back, 6 bases at V and 5 bases at J, with 8 bases in the middle. CDR3 bases: TGTGCCAGCAGGCGACAGAATAATTCACCCCTCCACTTT. Its protein product is CASRRQNNSPLHF.

This clonotype appeared a few times. The V call is TRBV27, the J call TRBJ1-5; possible D gene TRBD1, 5 bases. Per the germline V gene, CDR1 is MNHEY and CDR2 is SMNVEV (reference sequence). The V gene lost 0 bases and the J gene lost 3 bases, with 12 bases spanning the gap. This CDR3 spans 16 amino acids. CDR3 in DNA: TGTGCCAGCAGTTTATCAGGGACCTGGCCCAATCAGCCCCAGCATTTT. As protein: CASSLSGTWPNQPQHF.

In this sample, this clonotype turned up many times. The chain is built from TRBV20-1 and TRBJ2-1; no clear D. Per the germline V gene, CDR1 is DFQATT and CDR2 is SNEGSKA (reference sequence). Trimming removed 3 bases at V and 4 bases at J, with 13 bases between. This CDR3 contains 14 residues. CDR3 loop: CSARGLSEYNEQFF. CDR3 nucleotide sequence: TGCAGTGCTAGGGGCCTTTCCGAGTACAATGAGCAGTTCTTC.

At least ten counts were recorded for this clonotype. The chain uses TRBV7-9 and TRBJ2-5; D gene uncertain. CDR1 is SEHNR, CDR2 FQNEAQ, per germline (reference sequence). The CDR3 has 12 residues. The V end was cut by 4 bases, the J end by 11 bases, with 14 bases between. CDR3 sequence: CASSSQGPTQYF. Here the CDR3 DNA reads TGTGCCAGCAGCTCCCAAGGGCCAACTCAGTACTTC.

This clonotype was recorded a few times. The V call is TRBV10-3, the J call TRBJ2-2, with D possibly TRBD1 on 6 matching bases. This CDR3 comprises 13 residues. Germline V gene lookup returns CDR1 ENHRY and CDR2 SYGVKD. The germline V and J ends were trimmed by 10 bases and 4 bases, with 13 bases remaining between them. CDR3 in DNA: TGTGCCACAACCCAGGGGCCCACCGGGGAGCTGTTTTTT. Protein product: CATTQGPTGELFF.

V and J are TRBV27 and TRBJ1-4; weak D call: TRBD1 (6 bases). The CDR3 covers 15 residues. Germline CDR1 and CDR2: MNHEY and SMNVEV (reference sequence). Trimming took 8 bases from V and 4 from J, leaving 17 bases between them. CDR3 DNA: TGTGCCAGCTCGCGCTCGGGCAGGGGTAATGAAAAACTGTTTTTT. Amino acid sequence: CASSRSGRGNEKLFF.

This clonotype was counted only a few times. The chain couples TRBV4-3 to TRBJ1-2, with unresolved D. V lost 2 bases, J lost 0 bases, and 10 bases lay in between. Germline CDR1 LGHNA, CDR2 YSLEER. This CDR3 region has 15 residues. The CDR3 sequence: CASSQFEQANYGYTF. The CDR3 coding sequence is TGCGCCAGCAGCCAATTTGAGCAAGCTAACTATGGCTACACCTTC.

At least ten counts were recorded for this clonotype. The genes are TRBV4-3 and TRBJ2-1; TRBD2 matches 12 bases. This CDR3 is 16 amino acids long. The junction had 2 bases not matched to a gene; V was cut back by 4 bases and J by 1 base. Germline V gene lookup returns CDR1 LGHNA and CDR2 YSLEER. The CDR3 bases are TGCGCCAGCAGCCCCGGACTAGCGGGGTCCTACAATGAGCAGTTCTTC. It specifies CASSPGLAGSYNEQFF.

V gene TRBV12-3 or TRBV12-4 combines with J gene TRBJ1-2; tentative D call: TRBD1 (6 bases). V shed 4 bases and J shed 8 bases, with 14 bases lying between them. The CDR3 extends over 13 amino acids. CDR3 amino acids: CASSSRTAWGYTF. CDR3 coding DNA: TGTGCCAGCAGTTCCCGGACAGCCTGGGGCTACACCTTC.

This clonotype has a handful of counts. The chain combines TRBV29-1 with TRBJ2-7; D is ambiguous. The CDR3 totals 13 residues. The germline V and J ends were trimmed by 4 bases and 7 bases, with 17 bases remaining between them. Germline V gene sequence: CDR1 SQVTM, CDR2 ANQGSEA. The CDR3, as DNA: TGCAGCGTTGCCCCTCTCAACTGGTGGGAGCAGTACTTC. As protein: CSVAPLNWWEQYF.

This clonotype occurred many times. V usage is TRBV19 and J usage is TRBJ2-3; TRBD2 matches 13 bases. The V gene end was trimmed by 6 bases and the J gene end by 0 bases; junction bases not matched to a gene: 9. The CDR3 spans 18 residues. The V gene's germline CDR1 is LNHDA and CDR2 SQIVND (reference sequence). The CDR3 region is CASSGLAGVFRSTDTQYF. Written as DNA, the CDR3 is TGTGCCAGTAGCGGACTAGCGGGAGTGTTTCGTAGCACAGATACGCAGTATTTT.

Only a few counts were recorded for this clonotype. The V call is TRBV19, the J call TRBJ1-5; 7 bases agree with TRBD1. The CDR3 sequence is 15 residues long. CDR1 and CDR2 from the germline V gene are LNHDA and SQIVND (reference sequence). The J segment lost 2 bases and the V segment lost 4 bases, leaving 5 bases of the junction unmatched. This CDR3 is CASSSTGEGNQPQHF. Written as DNA, the CDR3 is TGTGCCAGTAGTAGCACAGGGGAAGGCAATCAGCCCCAGCATTTT.

This clonotype showed up just a few times. This chain joins TRBV16 and TRBJ1-5; D not certain. This CDR3 comprises 15 residues. CDR1 KGHSY and CDR2 FQNENV come from the germline V gene. The V end lost 0 bases, the J end lost 1 base, and 7 bases lay between the germline ends. The DNA for the CDR3 is TGTGCCAGCAGCCAATCATCAGGCAGCAATCAGCCCCAGCATTTT. It yields the protein CASSQSSGSNQPQHF. Together with reference TRBV16 and TRBJ1-5, the CDR3 gives the full variable domain: GEEVAQTPKHLVRGEGQKAKLYCAPIKGHSYVFWYQQVLKNEFKFLISFQNENVFDETGMPKERFSAKCLPNSPCSLEIQATKLEDSAVYFCASSQSSGSNQPQHFGDGTRLSIL.

This clonotype has just a few counts. The J gene is TRBJ2-3, the V gene TRBV9; 7 bases agree with TRBD2. Germline lookup yields CDR1 SGDLS and CDR2 YYNGEE. J was trimmed by 2 bases and V by 4 bases; bases with no gene match: 4. This CDR3 is 14 amino acids long. The CDR3 protein is CASSPGLTTDTQYF. The CDR3 DNA reads as TGTGCCAGCAGCCCGGGACTAACCACAGATACGCAGTATTTT.

V and J are TRBV12-3 or TRBV12-4 and TRBJ1-1; D unresolved. V was clipped by 2 bases and J by 7 bases, with 11 bases between them. The CDR3 is 13 residues long. The CDR3 sequence: CASSLPTINEAFF. The CDR3 DNA reads TGTGCCAGCAGTTTACCAACTATTAATGAAGCTTTCTTT.

This clonotype was observed a handful of times. The rearrangement uses TRBV5-4 and TRBJ2-3; D unclear. The CDR3 has 14 residues. Trimming stripped 0 bases from V and 3 bases from J, with 8 bases between. Per the germline V gene, CDR1 is SGHNT and CDR2 is YYREEE (reference sequence). CDR3 amino acids: CASSLGFGTDTQYF. The CDR3 bases are TGTGCCAGCAGCTTGGGGTTTGGAACAGATACGCAGTATTTT.

This clonotype came up a few times. The chain links TRBV10-1 to TRBJ2-2, with D perhaps matching TRBD1 or TRBD2 (5 bases each). This CDR3 is built from 15 residues. V shed 1 base and J shed 3 bases, with 9 bases lying between them. Germline values: CDR1 WNHNN, CDR2 SYGVQD (reference sequence). CDR3 amino acids: CASSEFQGDTGELFF. Written as DNA, the CDR3 is TGCGCCAGCAGTGAGTTCCAGGGAGACACCGGGGAGCTGTTTTTT.

This clonotype was seen a handful of times. The chain couples TRBV19 to TRBJ2-2; D gene unclear. Per germline, CDR1 LNHDA and CDR2 SQIVND (reference sequence). The V end was cut by 3 bases, the J end by 3 bases, with 8 bases between. CDR3 length equals 14 residues. The CDR3 loop reads CASSISVYTGELFF. CDR3 in DNA: TGTGCCAGTAGTATCTCAGTTTACACCGGGGAGCTGTTTTTT.